This passage covers 20 T cell receptor beta chains from one sample sequenced in a study of graft-versus-host responses after intestinal transplantation. This table comes from immunoSEQ multiplex PCR, and its TCRdb copy is limited to in-frame clones, with some not included. This table holds around 92,000 clones, roughly 83% found once. The sample here was PBMCs, taken 255 days after intestinal transplant. The receptors were gathered from a human patient who received an intestinal transplant, so some T cells may come from the graft donor.

The V gene is TRBV7-2, the J gene TRBJ2-5; the D gene is possibly TRBD1 (5 bases). Germline V CDR1 and CDR2: SGHTA, FQGNSA. The CDR3 extends over 17 amino acids. V was cut by 1 base and J by 0 bases, with 15 bases left in between. The CDR3 DNA is TGTGCCAGCAGCTTAGGGACACAGCCCCCCTACCAAGAGACCCAGTACTTC. This codes for CASSLGTQPPYQETQYF.

This chain uses TRBV5-1 with TRBJ2-7, with D possibly called TRBD1 or TRBD2 (6 bases each). Trimming took off 4 bases at V and 0 bases at J, with 11 bases between the two ends. CDR1 and CDR2 (germline): SGHRS, YFSETQ. There are 14 residues in the CDR3. CDR3 loop: CASSEGGYSYEQYF. As DNA, the CDR3 is TGCGCCAGCAGCGAGGGGGGCTACTCCTACGAGCAGTACTTC.

CDR3 coding DNA: TGTGCCAGCAGCCAAGAGGGGGGGGGCTCCTACGAGCAGTACTTC. Its protein is CASSQEGGGSYEQYF. V is TRBV4-2 and J is TRBJ2-7; 7 positions agree with TRBD2. J gave up 0 bases and V 0 bases, and 2 bases lay outside the gene matches. The CDR3 extends over 15 amino acids. The germline V gene encodes CDR1 LGHNA and CDR2 YNFKEQ.

J is TRBJ2-7 and V is TRBV28; D not certain. The CDR3 loop spans 14 amino acids. V dropped 2 bases and J dropped 2 bases, with 10 bases sitting between them. Per germline, CDR1 MDHEN and CDR2 SYDVKM. CDR3 region: CASSLRQATYEQYF. CDR3 coding DNA: TGTGCCAGCAGTTTACGGCAGGCGACCTACGAGCAGTACTTC.

This clone was counted between two and nine times. This sequence joins TRBV11-3 and TRBJ1-1; 8 bases are a match to TRBD1. Germline V CDR1 and CDR2: SGHNT, YENEEA. The V segment lost 5 bases and the J segment 4 bases; nucleotides outside the gene matches: 6. This CDR3 is built from 14 residues. As DNA, the CDR3 is TGTGCCAGCAGCCTCAGGGGGCACGGCACTGAAGCTTTCTTT. Translating it yields CASSLRGHGTEAFF.

The chain links TRBV5-1 to TRBJ1-1; D possibly corresponds to TRBD1 (5 bases). V gave up 4 bases and J gave up 4 bases, with 14 bases separating them. There are 14 residues in the CDR3. Germline-derived CDR1 and CDR2 are SGHRS and YFSETQ. In nucleotides, the CDR3 is TGCGCCAGCAGCCCAAGGACACCCGGCACTGAAGCTTTCTTT. Encoded protein: CASSPRTPGTEAFF.

This chain uses TRBV6-5 with TRBJ1-5; D gene unclear. There are 15 residues in the CDR3. Deletions cut 4 bases from V and 7 bases from J, with 17 bases between. Looked up from germline, CDR1 is MNHEY and CDR2 is SVGAGI. CDR3 loop: CASSSDPGSGQPQHF. CDR3 nucleotides: TGTGCCAGCAGTTCGGACCCGGGATCTGGACAGCCCCAGCATTTT.

This rearrangement joins TRBV7-2 to TRBJ1-1; no clear D gene. CDR3 length equals 13 residues. CDR1 is SGHTA, CDR2 FQGNSA, per germline. The V gene lost 1 base and the J gene lost 9 bases, with 12 bases spanning the gap. The CDR3: CASSLGSRDQAFF. The CDR3 DNA sequence: TGTGCCAGCAGCTTAGGCTCCAGAGACCAAGCTTTCTTT. Using reference TRBV7-2 and TRBJ1-1 for the parts outside the CDR3, the full variable domain is GAGVSQSPSNKVTEKGKDVELRCDPISGHTALYWYRQSLGQGLEFLIYFQGNSAPDKSGLPSDRFSAERTGGSVSTLTIQRTQQEDSAVYLCASSLGSRDQAFFGQGTRLTVV.

The chain couples TRBV10-1 to TRBJ1-5, with D unclear. In germline, CDR1 is WNHNN, CDR2 SYGVQD (reference sequence). The length of the CDR3 is 13 residues. V dropped 2 bases and J dropped 4 bases, with 6 bases sitting between them. The CDR3 nucleotides read TGCGCCAGCAGTGAGCACGGGAATCAGCCCCAGCATTTT. This translates into CASSEHGNQPQHF.

This chain uses TRBV4-1 with TRBJ1-2; 7 bases match TRBD1. CDR3 size: 15 residues. V gave up 2 bases and J gave up 8 bases; unmatched junction bases: 11. Germline V gene sequence: CDR1 MGHRA, CDR2 YSYEKL. Here the CDR3 reads CASSQRQGNYGGYTF. The CDR3 bases are TGCGCCAGCAGCCAAAGACAGGGTAATTACGGGGGCTACACCTTC.

In its sample, this clone was seen once. The V gene is TRBV27, the J gene TRBJ1-1; TRBD1 matches 7 bases. Germline V gene lookup returns CDR1 MNHEY and CDR2 SMNVEV (reference sequence). The V gene end was trimmed by 5 bases and the J gene end by 5 bases; junction bases not matched to a gene: 11. This CDR3 comprises 15 residues. The CDR3, as DNA: TGTGCCAGCAGTCCGCTCGACAGGGATTGGACTGAAGCTTTCTTT. Amino acid sequence: CASSPLDRDWTEAFF.

The chain is built from TRBV6-5 and TRBJ1-4, with D possibly matching TRBD1 (5 bases). V lost 0 bases to trimming and J lost 5 bases, with 13 bases between them. The CDR3 has 16 amino acids. Germline V CDR1 and CDR2: MNHEY, SVGAGI. The CDR3 here is CASSYSRGRENEKLFF. CDR3 bases: TGTGCCAGCAGTTACTCAAGGGGCAGGGAGAATGAAAAACTGTTTTTT.

CDR3 DNA: TGCAGCGTTGCAGGCCCAGAGACCCAGTACTTC. It is translated as CSVAGPETQYF. The chain has TRBV29-1 and TRBJ2-5; D is unresolved. V dropped 4 bases and J dropped 4 bases, with 7 bases sitting between them. The CDR3 totals 11 residues. Germline V CDR1 and CDR2: SQVTM, ANQGSEA.

This clone has a single count. The chain couples TRBV27 to TRBJ2-5; D tentatively fits TRBD1 or TRBD2 (5 bases each). The germline gives CDR1 MNHEY, CDR2 SMNVEV (reference sequence). The CDR3 runs to 14 residues. Trimming took 5 bases from V and 7 from J, leaving 17 bases between them. The CDR3 here is CASSPTTFGGTQYF. The CDR3 coding sequence is TGTGCCAGCAGTCCCACCACCTTTGGGGGGACCCAGTACTTC.

The chain has TRBV10-3 and TRBJ2-2; 7 nucleotides match TRBD1. After removal of 6 bases from V and 0 bases from J, the junction contained 7 bases not matched to a gene. The CDR3 contains 16 residues. Per germline, CDR1 ENHRY and CDR2 SYGVKD. The CDR3 bases are TGTGCCATCAGGCCCCATGACAGGGCGAACACCGGGGAGCTGTTTTTT. Translating gives CAIRPHDRANTGELFF.

V usage is TRBV6-5 and J usage is TRBJ2-7, with 8 bases that match TRBD1. Germline trimming cut 5 bases from V and 5 bases from J; bases unmatched to any gene: 8. Per the germline V gene, CDR1 is MNHEY and CDR2 is SVGAGI. The CDR3 is 14 amino acids. The CDR3 is CASSRTGGSDEQYF. CDR3 nucleotide sequence: TGTGCCAGCAGTCGCACAGGGGGGAGCGACGAGCAGTACTTC.

The V and J genes are TRBV6-6 and TRBJ1-1; D may be TRBD1 (5 bases). V was pared by 2 bases and J by 1 base, with 14 bases between. Germline assignment: CDR1 MNHNY and CDR2 SVGAGI (reference sequence). This CDR3 is 16 amino acids long. The CDR3: CASSYPGTKKNTEAFF. The DNA for the CDR3 is TGTGCCAGCAGTTACCCCGGGACCAAAAAGAACACTGAAGCTTTCTTT.

The V and J genes are TRBV5-8 and TRBJ2-3; no reliable D call. CDR1 is SGHTS and CDR2 is YDEGEE in the germline V gene. Trimming took 6 bases from V and 5 from J, leaving 10 bases between them. The length of the CDR3 is 12 residues. The CDR3 spells CASTYAGDTQYF. The CDR3 bases are TGTGCCAGCACCTATGCAGGAGATACGCAGTATTTT.

DNA of the CDR3: TGTGCCAGCAGTGAACGGTCAAGGGGTTCAACTAATGAAAAACTGTTTTTT. It specifies CASSERSRGSTNEKLFF. This sequence joins TRBV6-1 and TRBJ1-4, with D maybe TRBD1 (5 bases). Germline assignment: CDR1 MNHNS and CDR2 SASEGT. The V end lost 2 bases, the J end lost 0 bases, and 13 bases lay between the germline ends. CDR3 size: 17 residues.

CDR3 amino acids: CASSKTVNTEAFF. The CDR3 DNA follows: TGCGCCAGCAGCAAGACAGTGAACACTGAAGCTTTCTTT. V gene TRBV5-1 combines with J gene TRBJ1-1; tentative D call: TRBD1 (5 bases). Deletions cut 4 bases from V and 0 bases from J, with 7 bases between. This CDR3 is 13 amino acids long. Germline values: CDR1 SGHRS, CDR2 YFSETQ.